The rows below give T cell receptor beta chains drawn from one sample of a study of prognosis after radiotherapy for stage I lung cancer. TCRdb redid the calling of the multiplex PCR reads with MiXCR, one entry per CDR3 protein. In the table there are roughly 27,000 distinct CDR3 sequences, 46% of which are singletons. The sequences come from PBMCs, collected before or after stereotactic body radiation therapy (not recorded which). The receptors originated from a donor aged 50 or older with non-small cell lung cancer. The CDR3 runs from the conserved cysteine through the conserved F or W. Each record gives: J gene, D gene, clone size, V gene, CDR3 DNA, CDR3 protein. The D gene is left open where the match is weak. The listing skips clone size in some rows; elsewhere it reads once, few, many or a size class.

J: TRBJ2-7
D: .
size: medium-sized
V: TRBV19
DNA: TGTGCCAGTAGTCCGGCGGGGTTTCAGCCCTACGAGCAGTACTTC
CDR3: CASSPAGFQPYEQYF

J: TRBJ1-5
D: .
size: many
V: TRBV18
DNA: TGTGCCAGCTCACCGGACGGATATAGCAATCAGCCCCAGCATTTT
CDR3: CASSPDGYSNQPQHF

J: TRBJ2-3
D: .
size: .
V: TRBV7-3
DNA: TGTGCCAGCAGCAAAGACGTAGCAGATACGCAGTATTTT
CDR3: CASSKDVADTQYF

J: TRBJ1-1
D: .
size: many
V: TRBV6-1
DNA: TGTGCCAGCTTCGAGGGGGGGGCACAGAACACTGAAGCTTTCTTT
CDR3: CASFEGGAQNTEAFF

J: TRBJ1-5
D: .
size: .
V: TRBV6-5
DNA: TGTGCCAGCAGTTACTCGAGTTTTCCAACTAGCAATCAGCCCCAGCATTTT
CDR3: CASSYSSFPTSNQPQHF

J: TRBJ2-2
D: TRBD1
size: medium-sized
V: TRBV11-2
DNA: TGTGCCAGCAGCCTCCGGACAGGGAGGAAGACCGGGGAGCTGTTTTTT
CDR3: CASSLRTGRKTGELFF

J: TRBJ1-1
D: .
size: .
V: TRBV27
DNA: TGTGCCAGCAGTCCATACCCCTTTTTTGGAGGAGGATCCACTGAAGCTTTCTTT
CDR3: CASSPYPFFGGGSTEAFF

J: TRBJ1-1
D: .
size: medium-sized
V: TRBV12-3/TRBV12-4
DNA: TGTGCCAGCAGTTTAGTCATGACGAACACTGAAGCTTTCTTT
CDR3: CASSLVMTNTEAFF

J: TRBJ2-1
D: .
size: .
V: TRBV6-2/TRBV6-3
DNA: TGTGCCAGCAGTCTGCACAATGAGCATTTCTTC
CDR3: CASSLHNEHFF

J: TRBJ2-3
D: .
size: many
V: TRBV6-5
DNA: TGTGCCAGCAGTTCACAGGATACAGATACGCAGTATTTT
CDR3: CASSSQDTDTQYF

J: TRBJ2-1
D: .
size: few
V: TRBV20-1
DNA: TGCAGTGCTAGCTTCTCCGGGGGCAATGAGCAGTTCTTC
CDR3: CSASFSGGNEQFF

J: TRBJ2-7
D: .
size: many
V: TRBV7-9
DNA: TGTGCCAGCAGCTTATGGCCACAGGTCCACGAGCAGTACTTC
CDR3: CASSLWPQVHEQYF

J: TRBJ1-2
D: .
size: medium-sized
V: TRBV6-1
DNA: TGTGCCAGCAGCCCACTTAGAAGAGCTTACAGGGAATCTAACTATGGCTACACCTTC
CDR3: CASSPLRRAYRESNYGYTF

J: TRBJ1-1
D: TRBD1
size: many
V: TRBV19
DNA: TGTGCCAGTAATCAGTGGTCCGGACAGGGCGCGGGCACTGAAGCTTTCTTT
CDR3: CASNQWSGQGAGTEAFF

J: TRBJ2-7
D: .
size: many
V: TRBV15
DNA: TGTGCCACCAGCAGAGGATCAAACTACGAGCAGTACTTC
CDR3: CATSRGSNYEQYF

J: TRBJ2-2
D: .
size: many
V: TRBV6-1
DNA: TGTGCCAGCAGGTTGGGGCCGGACCTCTCGAACACCGGGGAGCTGTTTTTT
CDR3: CASRLGPDLSNTGELFF